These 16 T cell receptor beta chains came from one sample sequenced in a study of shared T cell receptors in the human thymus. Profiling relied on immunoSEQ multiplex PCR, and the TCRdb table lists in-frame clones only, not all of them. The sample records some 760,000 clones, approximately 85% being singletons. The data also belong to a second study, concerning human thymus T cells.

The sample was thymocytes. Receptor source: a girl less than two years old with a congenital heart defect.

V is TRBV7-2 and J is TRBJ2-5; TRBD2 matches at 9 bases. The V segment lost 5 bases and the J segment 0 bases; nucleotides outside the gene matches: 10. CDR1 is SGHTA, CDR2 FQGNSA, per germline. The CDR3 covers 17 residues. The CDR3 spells CASSPTPASGDQETQYF. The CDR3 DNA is TGTGCCAGCAGCCCGACACCGGCTAGCGGGGACCAAGAGACCCAGTACTTC.

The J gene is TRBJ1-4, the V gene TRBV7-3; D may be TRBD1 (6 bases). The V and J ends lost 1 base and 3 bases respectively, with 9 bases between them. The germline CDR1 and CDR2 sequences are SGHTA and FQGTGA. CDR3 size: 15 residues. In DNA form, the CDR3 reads TGTGCCAGCAGCTTAAGGGGGCGGCCTAATGAAAAACTGTTTTTT. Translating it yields CASSLRGRPNEKLFF.

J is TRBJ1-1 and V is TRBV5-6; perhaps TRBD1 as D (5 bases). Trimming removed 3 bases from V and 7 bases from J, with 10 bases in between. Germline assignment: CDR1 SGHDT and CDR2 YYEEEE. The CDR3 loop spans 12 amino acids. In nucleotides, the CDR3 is TGTGCCAGCAGCTCAGGGTGGGGTGAAGCTTTCTTT. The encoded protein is CASSSGWGEAFF.

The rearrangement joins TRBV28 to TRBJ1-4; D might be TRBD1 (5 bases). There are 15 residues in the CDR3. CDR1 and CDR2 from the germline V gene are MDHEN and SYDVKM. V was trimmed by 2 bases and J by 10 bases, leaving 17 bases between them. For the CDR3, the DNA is TGTGCCAGCAGTTTAGGGCCTCAGGTTCAGGGAAAACTGTTTTTT. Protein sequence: CASSLGPQVQGKLFF.

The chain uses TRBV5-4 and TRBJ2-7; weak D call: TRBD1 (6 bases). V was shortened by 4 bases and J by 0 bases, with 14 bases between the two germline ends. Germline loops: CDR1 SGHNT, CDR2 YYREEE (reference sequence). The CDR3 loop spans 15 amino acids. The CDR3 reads CASSHGQKSSYEQYF. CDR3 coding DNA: TGTGCCAGCAGCCACGGACAGAAGAGCTCCTACGAGCAGTACTTC.

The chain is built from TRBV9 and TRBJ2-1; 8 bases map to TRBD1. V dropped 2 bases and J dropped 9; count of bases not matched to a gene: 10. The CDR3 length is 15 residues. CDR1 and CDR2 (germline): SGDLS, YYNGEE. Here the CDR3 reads CASSVDRVGAGEQFF. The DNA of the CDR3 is TGTGCCAGCAGCGTGGACAGGGTAGGGGCGGGTGAGCAGTTCTTC.

CDR3 coding DNA: TGTGCTAGTGGTTTGGACCTCGGGGCGGGGGGGCCGGTGGAGGAGACCCAGTACTTC. It yields the protein CASGLDLGAGGPVEETQYF. The V call is TRBV12-5, the J call TRBJ2-5; 9 positions match TRBD2. Germline values: CDR1 LGHNT, CDR2 FRNRAP. This CDR3 is built from 19 residues. Trimming took 1 base from V and 5 from J; bases not matched to a gene: 17.

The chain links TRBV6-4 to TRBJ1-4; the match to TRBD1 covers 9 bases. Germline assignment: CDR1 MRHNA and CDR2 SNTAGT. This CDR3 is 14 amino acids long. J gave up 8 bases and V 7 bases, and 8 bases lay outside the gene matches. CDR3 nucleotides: TGTGCCAGCACCGGGACAGGGTATTCAGAAAAACTGTTTTTT. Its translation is CASTGTGYSEKLFF.

CDR3 DNA sequence: TGTGCCAGCAATCCTCCTGGGGTGGACAGCTATGGCTACACCTTC. It yields the protein CASNPPGVDSYGYTF. This rearrangement joins TRBV7-9 to TRBJ1-2; D is perhaps TRBD1 (6 bases). Trimming cost V 7 bases and J 4 bases, with 19 bases left between them. CDR3 length equals 15 residues. CDR1 is SEHNR and CDR2 is FQNEAQ in the germline V gene (reference sequence). Looking up the rest from reference TRBV7-9 and TRBJ1-2 gives the full variable domain: DTGVSQNPRHKITKRGQNVTFRCDPISEHNRLYWYRQTLGQGPEFLTYFQNEAQLEKSRLLSDRFSAERPKGSFSTLEIQRTEQGDSAMYLCASNPPGVDSYGYTFGSGTRLTVV.

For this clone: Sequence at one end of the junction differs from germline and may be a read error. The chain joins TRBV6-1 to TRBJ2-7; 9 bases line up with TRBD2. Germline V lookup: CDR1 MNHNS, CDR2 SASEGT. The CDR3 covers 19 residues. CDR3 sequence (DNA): TGTGCCAGCAGTGAAGGGGTGGCCCTTAGCGGGGGCCATTCCTACGAGCATTACTTC. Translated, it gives CASSEGVALSGGHSYEHYF.

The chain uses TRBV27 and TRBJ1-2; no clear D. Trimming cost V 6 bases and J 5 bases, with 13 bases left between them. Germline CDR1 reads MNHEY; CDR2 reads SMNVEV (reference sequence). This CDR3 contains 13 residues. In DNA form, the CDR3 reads TGTGCCAGCAGATCCCCAGTTTCTTATGGCTACACCTTC. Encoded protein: CASRSPVSYGYTF.

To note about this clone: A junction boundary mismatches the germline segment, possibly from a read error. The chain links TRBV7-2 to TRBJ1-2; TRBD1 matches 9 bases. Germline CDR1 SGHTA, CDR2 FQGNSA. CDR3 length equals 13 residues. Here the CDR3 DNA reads TGTGCCAGCAACTTACAGGGGGCGGTTGGCTACACCTTC. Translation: CASNLQGAVGYTF.

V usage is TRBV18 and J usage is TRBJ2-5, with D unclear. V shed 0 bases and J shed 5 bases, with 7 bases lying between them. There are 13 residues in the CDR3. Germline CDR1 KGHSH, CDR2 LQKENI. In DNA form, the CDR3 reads TGTGCCAGCTCACCACCGGTGAGGGAGACCCAGTACTTC. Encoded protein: CASSPPVRETQYF. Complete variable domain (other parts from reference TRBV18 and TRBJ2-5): NAGVMQNPRHLVRRRGQEARLRCSPMKGHSHVYWYRQLPEEGLKFMVYLQKENIIDESGMPKERFSAEFPKEGPSILRIQQVVRGDSAAYFCASSPPVRETQYFGPGTRLLVL.

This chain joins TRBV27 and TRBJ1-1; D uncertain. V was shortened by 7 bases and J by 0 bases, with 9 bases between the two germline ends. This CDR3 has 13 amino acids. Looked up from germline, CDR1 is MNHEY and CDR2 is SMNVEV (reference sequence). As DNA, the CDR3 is TGTGCCAGCACGAGTCCGGTGAACACTGAAGCTTTCTTT. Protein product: CASTSPVNTEAFF.

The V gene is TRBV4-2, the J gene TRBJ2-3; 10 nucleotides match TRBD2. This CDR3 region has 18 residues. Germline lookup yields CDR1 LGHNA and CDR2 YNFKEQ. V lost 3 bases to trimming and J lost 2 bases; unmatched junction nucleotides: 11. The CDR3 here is CASSHDLAGGPLTDTQYF. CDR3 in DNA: TGTGCCAGCAGCCATGACTTAGCGGGGGGCCCCCTCACAGATACGCAGTATTTT.

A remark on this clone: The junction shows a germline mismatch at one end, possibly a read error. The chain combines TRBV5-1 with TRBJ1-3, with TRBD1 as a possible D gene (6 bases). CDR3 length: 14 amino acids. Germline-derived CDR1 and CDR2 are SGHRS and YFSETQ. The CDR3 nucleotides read TGCGCCAGCAGCCTAAACAGGGCTGGGAACACCATATATTTT. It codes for CASSLNRAGNTIYF.